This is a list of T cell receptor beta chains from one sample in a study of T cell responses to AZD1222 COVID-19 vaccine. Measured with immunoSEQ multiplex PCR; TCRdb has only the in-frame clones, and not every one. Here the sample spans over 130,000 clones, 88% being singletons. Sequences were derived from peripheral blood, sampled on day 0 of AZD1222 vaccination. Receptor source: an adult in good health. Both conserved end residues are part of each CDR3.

CDR3aa: CATSDSQDGEQYF
v_gene: TRBV24-1

CDR3aa: CASSLPSGSSYNEQFF
v_gene: TRBV7-6

CDR3aa: CASSLTGNNSPLHF
v_gene: TRBV28

CDR3aa: CAISESGGTEAFF
v_gene: TRBV10-3

CDR3aa: CASSILSGRGEQYF
v_gene: TRBV5-4

CDR3aa: CASSLLQAADTQYF
v_gene: TRBV18

CDR3aa: CASSQDRLMNTEAFF
v_gene: TRBV4-2

CDR3aa: CAISVSGEYNEQFF
v_gene: TRBV10-3

CDR3aa: CASTIGGWGNYGYTF
v_gene: TRBV6-5

CDR3aa: CASSHPLRGELFF
v_gene: TRBV6-5

CDR3aa: CASSLAGANYGYTF
v_gene: TRBV5-4

CDR3aa: CASSLQPRPNEQFF
v_gene: TRBV6-2/TRBV6-3

CDR3aa: CATQGFGYEQYF
v_gene: TRBV2

CDR3aa: CASSFGLAGGPSWDQETQYF
v_gene: TRBV5-1

CDR3aa: CASGTGQVNNEQFF
v_gene: TRBV19

CDR3aa: CASSGTTTFYEQYF
v_gene: TRBV5-6

CDR3aa: CASHRSDYGYTF
v_gene: TRBV30

CDR3aa: CAWSAGGGDGYTF
v_gene: TRBV30

CDR3aa: CASSQDGGGPYEQYF
v_gene: TRBV4-2

CDR3aa: CASSLLASLLLAGETNTNTGELFF
v_gene: TRBV28

CDR3aa: CASSPQGEGYNEQFF
v_gene: TRBV6-4

CDR3aa: CASSQDKIQGTESSGNTIYF
v_gene: TRBV4-3

CDR3aa: CASSVAAKSTDTQYF
v_gene: TRBV9

CDR3aa: CASQELDMGTGDGYTF
v_gene: TRBV28

CDR3aa: CASSYPGAPPRGMNTEAFF
v_gene: TRBV21-1

CDR3aa: CASSLQENTEAFF
v_gene: TRBV27

CDR3aa: CASSPRRAGDGELFF
v_gene: TRBV9

CDR3aa: CASTPERGGTWGTEAFF
v_gene: TRBV6-2/TRBV6-3

CDR3aa: CASSVGTESSYEQYF
v_gene: TRBV9

CDR3aa: CASCQYNSPLHF
v_gene: TRBV7-2

CDR3aa: CASSREGQSNQPQHF
v_gene: TRBV7-8

CDR3aa: CASSQTLGSYEQYF
v_gene: TRBV4-3

CDR3aa: CASDSGATSGNNEQFF
v_gene: TRBV25-1

CDR3aa: CASSQADGVNYGYTF
v_gene: TRBV3-1/TRBV3-2

CDR3aa: CASSQEVGAGAFF
v_gene: TRBV4-3

CDR3aa: CASSRPPETQYF
v_gene: TRBV5-1

CDR3aa: CASEGRDRRNTIYF
v_gene: TRBV2

CDR3aa: CASSRDRGQYNQPQHF
v_gene: TRBV6-2/TRBV6-3

CDR3aa: CASRRTGTLVETQYF
v_gene: TRBV6-5

CDR3aa: CASSGQGRNTEAFF
v_gene: TRBV3-1/TRBV3-2

CDR3aa: CSVPLAGEDTQYF
v_gene: TRBV29-1

CDR3aa: CASSQAAGPTDTQYF
v_gene: TRBV4-3

CDR3aa: CASSFDGARPEAFF
v_gene: TRBV11-1

CDR3aa: CAWSVLVESGQGFGNTIYF
v_gene: TRBV30

CDR3aa: CASSPRTLGEGYTF
v_gene: TRBV3-1/TRBV3-2

CDR3aa: CASSPPGLPHEQYF
v_gene: TRBV18

CDR3aa: CASSWETSGRTDTQYF
v_gene: TRBV5-1

CDR3aa: CASSFQETQYF
v_gene: TRBV7-2

CDR3aa: CATSGLERPYEQYF
v_gene: TRBV24-1